The 3 T cell receptor beta chains listed next were all sequenced from one sample in a study of regulatory T cells in long-lasting Graves disease (dated by TCRdb to 2020 to 2023). The time point label corresponds to: newly diagnosed GD, antithyroid drugs for less than 3 months. For both TCR sequencing and RNA sequencing, RNA was extracted from PBMCs in TRIzol. Receptor libraries were prepared by multiplex PCR. Sequencing relied on an Illumina HiSeq 4000. iRepertoire HTBI primers and Arm-PCR amplification of CDR3 regions were used to construct TCR beta libraries. The public reads were run again by TCRdb, first through fastp at Q25 and then through MiXCR, and only productive beta chains were kept. Entries are consolidated by CDR3 protein sequence, retaining the most common genes and DNA. This sample holds 440,000 or so distinct CDR3 sequences; 14% to 15% were observed only once. The ten largest clonotypes hold 16% of the sample.

The sample was also linked to a second study, of T cells in Graves' hyperthyroidism and ophthalmopathy.

This specimen was peripheral blood mononuclear cells (PBMCs), taken at new diagnosis, from a patient treated with antithyroid drugs. The receptors come from a woman aged 25 to 45 with Graves disease. Donor details come from another sample of the same person, matched by shared clones.

This clonotype was recorded a few times. The rearrangement joins TRBV6-5 to TRBJ2-7; D unresolved. The length of the CDR3 is 13 residues. Germline V lookup: CDR1 MNHEY, CDR2 SVGAGI. Deletions cut 0 bases from V and 5 bases from J, with 8 bases between. For the CDR3, the DNA is TGTGCCAGCAGTTACTCGGAGATCGACGAGCAGTACTTC. Its protein product is CASSYSEIDEQYF.

This clonotype has a handful of counts. Mismatch with germline at one junction end may stem from a read error. V usage is TRBV20-1 and J usage is TRBJ2-2; 7 bases line up with TRBD2. There are 16 residues in the CDR3. CDR1 and CDR2 from the germline V gene are DFQATT and SNEGSKA (reference sequence). The CDR3 nucleotides are TGCAGTACTAGAGTTCGCGGGAGTGTAGGCACCGGGGAGCTGTTTTTT. Protein product: CSTRVRGSVGTGELFF.

This clonotype was counted many times. The J gene is TRBJ2-1, the V gene TRBV6-1; D unresolved. The ends were cut back, 4 bases at V and 9 bases at J, with 7 bases in the middle. Germline CDR1 MNHNS, CDR2 SASEGT. This CDR3 has 11 amino acids. The CDR3 is CASSGLLEQFF. The CDR3 coding sequence is TGTGCCAGCAGTGGGTTGCTTGAGCAGTTCTTC.